These 23 T cell receptor beta chains were all obtained from the same sample, sequenced in a study of blood T cell repertoires in COVID-19. Generated by immunoSEQ multiplex PCR, the TCRdb table keeps only in-frame clones and is missing some. The sample yields fewer than 100,000 clones, over 75% seen once. Specimen: peripheral blood. The receptors come from a woman at least 80 years old with acute or convalescent COVID-19.

This chain joins TRBV21-1 and TRBJ1-1. TRBV21-1 is annotated as a pseudogene. This CDR3 is built from 16 residues. The CDR3 loop is CAFREGSPIMNTEAFF. CDR3 bases: TGTGCCTTCCGGGAAGGTTCCCCTATAATGAACACTGAAGCTTTCTTT.

This rearrangement joins TRBV6-5 to TRBJ1-4; no definite D call. Trimming removed 3 bases at V and 7 bases at J, with 9 bases between. The CDR3 extends over 13 amino acids. Looked up from germline, CDR1 is MNHEY and CDR2 is SVGAGI. The CDR3 here is CASSYRIAEKLFF. The CDR3 coding sequence is TGTGCCAGCAGTTATCGGATAGCTGAAAAACTGTTTTTT.

J is TRBJ1-5 and V is TRBV25-1, with D possibly matching TRBD1 (5 bases). In germline, CDR1 is MGHDK, CDR2 SYGVNS. The CDR3 has 18 amino acids. Between the trimmed V and J ends, which lost 1 base and 0 bases, there was a span of 16 bases. The CDR3 loop reads CASSESDGKGPSNQPQHF. The CDR3 bases are TGTGCCAGCAGTGAATCCGATGGGAAGGGGCCTAGCAATCAGCCCCAGCATTTT.

The chain joins TRBV5-8 to TRBJ2-5, with D possibly being TRBD1 (7 bases). Germline V gene sequence: CDR1 SGHTS, CDR2 YDEGEE. This CDR3 is built from 14 residues. Deletions cut 0 bases from V and 4 bases from J, with 10 bases between. CDR3 DNA sequence: TGTGCCAGCAGCTTGGGACAGGGAGGAGAGACCCAGTACTTC. This translates into CASSLGQGGETQYF.

The V gene is TRBV4-3, the J gene TRBJ2-4, with 8 nucleotides matching TRBD1. The CDR3 is 13 residues long. Per germline, CDR1 LGHNA and CDR2 YSLEER. The V gene end was trimmed by 8 bases and the J gene end by 9 bases; junction bases not matched to a gene: 9. For the CDR3, the DNA is TGCGCCAGCGGAAACGACAGGGGCGGCATTCAGTACTTC. As protein: CASGNDRGGIQYF.

The gene calls are TRBV4-2 and TRBJ1-1; D perhaps matches TRBD1 (6 bases). This CDR3 is 15 amino acids long. Germline CDR1 and CDR2: LGHNA and YNFKEQ. V gave up 0 bases and J gave up 4 bases, with 12 bases separating them. CDR3 in DNA: TGTGCCAGCAGCCAAGAGCATGCCAGGGGCACTGAAGCTTTCTTT. Translation: CASSQEHARGTEAFF.

V and J are TRBV29-1 and TRBJ1-5; D possibly corresponds to TRBD1 (5 bases). Germline loops: CDR1 SQVTM, CDR2 ANQGSEA. This CDR3 has 13 residues. V was cut by 6 bases and J by 0 bases, with 9 bases left in between. CDR3 bases: TGCAGCGTGGGGGGAAATAGCAATCAGCCCCAGCATTTT. This sequence encodes CSVGGNSNQPQHF.

CDR3 protein: CASRQGLVGQPQHF. For the CDR3, the DNA is TGTGCCAGCAGGCAGGGTTTGGTTGGTCAGCCCCAGCATTTT. The chain is built from TRBV2 and TRBJ1-5, with D perhaps matching TRBD1 (5 bases). CDR3 length: 14 amino acids. V was cut by 6 bases and J by 6 bases, with 15 bases left in between. CDR1 is SNHLY, CDR2 FYNNEI, per germline. The complete variable domain, with remaining parts taken from reference TRBV2 and TRBJ1-5, reads EPEVTQTPSHQVTQMGQEVILRCVPISNHLYFYWYRQILGQKVEFLVSFYNNEISEKSEIFDDQFSVERPDGSNFTLKIRSTKLEDSAMYFCASRQGLVGQPQHFGDGTRLSIL.

The chain couples TRBV7-3 to TRBJ2-1; 7 nucleotides match TRBD1. CDR1 and CDR2 from the germline V gene are SGHTA and FQGTGA. V dropped 4 bases and J dropped 5; count of bases not matched to a gene: 8. This CDR3 contains 15 residues. This chain's CDR3 is CASSSGTATNNEQFF. Here the CDR3 DNA reads TGTGCCAGCAGCTCCGGGACAGCAACCAACAATGAGCAGTTCTTC.

The CDR3 DNA follows: TGCGCCAGCAGTGCCCAGGACAGGGGGGACGAGACCCAGTACTTC. Translating gives CASSAQDRGDETQYF. The gene calls are TRBV10-2 and TRBJ2-5; 10 bases map to TRBD1. Germline lookup yields CDR1 WSHSY and CDR2 SAAADI. CDR3 length equals 15 residues. Trimming cost V 4 bases and J 5 bases; bases outside gene matches: 7.

The sample holds a few counts of this clone. The chain combines TRBV6-2 or TRBV6-3 with TRBJ1-5, with D uncertain. The CDR3 covers 14 residues. Trimming took 3 bases from V and 3 from J, leaving 9 bases between them. Germline V gives CDR1 MNHEY, CDR2 SVGEGT. In DNA form, the CDR3 reads TGTGCCAGCAGTTATACGGTCTACAATCAGCCCCAGCATTTT. Amino acids: CASSYTVYNQPQHF.

CDR3 coding DNA: TGTGCCAGCAGCCCACGGGGTTTTTATACGCAGTATTTT. Residues: CASSPRGFYTQYF. This chain uses TRBV13 with TRBJ2-3; tentative D call: TRBD2 (5 bases). Germline V gives CDR1 PRHDT, CDR2 FYEKMQ (reference sequence). V was trimmed by 5 bases and J by 7 bases, leaving 13 bases between them. The CDR3 runs to 13 residues.

J is TRBJ2-2 and V is TRBV6-5, with TRBD2 matching over 9 bases. CDR1 is MNHEY and CDR2 is SVGAGI in the germline V gene. The CDR3 has 15 residues. Trimming at V came to 7 bases and at J to 3 bases, leaving 6 bases not matched to a gene. The CDR3 DNA is TGTGCCAGCAACCGAGCGGGGGGATACACCGGGGAGCTGTTTTTT. This codes for CASNRAGGYTGELFF.

This sequence joins TRBV6-5 and TRBJ2-3, with D possibly being TRBD2 (5 bases). The CDR3 extends over 14 amino acids. V dropped 6 bases and J dropped 4 bases, with 14 bases sitting between them. CDR1 is MNHEY, CDR2 SVGAGI, per germline. CDR3 in DNA: TGTGCCAGCAGGCCCGTGACGAGGGCAGATACGCAGTATTTT. The encoded protein is CASRPVTRADTQYF.

The chain has TRBV19 and TRBJ2-5, with D possibly being TRBD2 (6 bases). V lost 8 bases to trimming and J lost 1 base, with 14 bases between them. Per the germline V gene, CDR1 is LNHDA and CDR2 is SQIVND (reference sequence). The CDR3 contains 14 residues. In nucleotides, the CDR3 is TGTGCCAGTTCGCCCCAGCGGGTCCAAGAGACCCAGTACTTC. Its translation is CASSPQRVQETQYF.

This rearrangement joins TRBV10-3 to TRBJ2-1, with 12 bases that match TRBD2. CDR1 ENHRY and CDR2 SYGVKD come from the germline V gene. This CDR3 comprises 15 residues. V shed 5 bases, J shed 4 bases, and the junction held 3 bases outside the gene matches. CDR3 sequence (DNA): TGTGCCATCAGTCTAGCGGGAGGGCGATACAATGAGCAGTTCTTC. This encodes CAISLAGGRYNEQFF.

The J gene is TRBJ1-6, the V gene TRBV5-5; D perhaps matches TRBD1 (6 bases). V lost 2 bases, J lost 10 bases, and 19 bases lay in between. This CDR3 is 16 amino acids long. Germline CDR1 is SGHKS and CDR2 is YYEKEE (reference sequence). The CDR3 sequence: CASSLEPGHWKSPLHF. DNA for the CDR3: TGTGCCAGCAGCTTAGAACCGGGACACTGGAAGTCACCCCTCCACTTT. Combining the CDR3 with reference TRBV5-5 and TRBJ1-6 gives the whole variable domain DAGVTQSPTHLIKTRGQQVTLRCSPISGHKSVSWYQQVLGQGPQFIFQYYEKEERGRGNFPDRFSARQFPNYSSELNVNALLLGDSALYLCASSLEPGHWKSPLHFGNGTRLTVT.

The chain is built from TRBV2 and TRBJ2-3; D ambiguous. V was pared by 7 bases and J by 0 bases, with 14 bases between. The CDR3 is 15 amino acids. Germline V gives CDR1 SNHLY, CDR2 FYNNEI. The CDR3 reads CASTLDIASTDTQYF. The CDR3 nucleotides are TGTGCCAGCACCTTAGACATCGCTAGCACAGATACGCAGTATTTT.

This chain joins TRBV10-3 and TRBJ2-3, with unresolved D. CDR1 ENHRY and CDR2 SYGVKD come from the germline V gene. CDR3 length: 14 residues. The V end was cut by 10 bases, the J end by 6 bases, with 20 bases between. The CDR3 sequence is CATRGFAEPDTQYF. CDR3 bases: TGTGCCACCCGCGGATTCGCGGAACCCGATACGCAGTATTTT.

V usage is TRBV4-1 and J usage is TRBJ2-1; 12 positions match TRBD2. This CDR3 contains 16 residues. V gave up 1 base and J gave up 2 bases; unmatched junction bases: 0. Germline loops: CDR1 MGHRA, CDR2 YSYEKL. CDR3: CASSQGLAGAYNEQFF. CDR3 nucleotide sequence: TGCGCCAGCAGCCAAGGACTAGCGGGAGCCTACAATGAGCAGTTCTTC.

In its sample, this clone was seen once. The chain recombines TRBV10-1 with TRBJ1-5; D is possibly TRBD1 (6 bases). CDR1 and CDR2 (germline): WNHNN, SYGVQD (reference sequence). The CDR3 sequence is 19 residues long. V was pared by 4 bases and J by 0 bases, with 22 bases between. DNA of the CDR3: TGCGCCAGCAGTGGGTCTGCTGTGCGGGGGGCGAATAGCAATCAGCCCCAGCATTTT. Protein sequence: CASSGSAVRGANSNQPQHF.

The chain uses TRBV9 and TRBJ1-4; D remains ambiguous. Germline assignment: CDR1 SGDLS and CDR2 YYNGEE. Trimming removed 0 bases from V and 0 bases from J, with 9 bases in between. The CDR3 covers 16 residues. The CDR3 sequence: CASSVGRPATNEKLFF. CDR3 DNA: TGTGCCAGCAGCGTAGGCAGGCCTGCAACTAATGAAAAACTGTTTTTT.

Notes on this clone: The junction departs from the called germline gene at one end, perhaps through a read error. The V call is TRBV6-5, the J call TRBJ2-7; 9 positions match TRBD1. This CDR3 contains 14 residues. In germline, CDR1 is MNHEY, CDR2 SVGAGI. CDR3 sequence (DNA): TGTGCCAGCACCCCTGACAGGGGGGCAGGCACGGCAGACTTC. Amino acid sequence: CASTPDRGAGTADF.